The source of this TCR beta chain is a study of blood T cell repertoires in COVID-19. The CDR3 sequence is 16 residues long. The germline V gene has CDR1 LNHDA and CDR2 SQIVND (reference sequence). With V trimmed by 5 bases and J by 0 bases, 5 bases remained unmatched. In the original workflow: Counts of nucleated cells, estimated from reference gene primer amplification, were obtained. TCRdb's table, derived via immunoSEQ multiplex PCR, lists solely in-frame clones and lacks some. Clonal size and the V and J genes are those of that table, whereas D and trimming came from the DNA. In the table there are nearly 300,000 clones, approximately 88% of which are singletons.

The genes are TRBV19 and TRBJ1-1, with 11 bases fitting TRBD1. This TCR derives from a woman aged 30 to 39 who had recovered from COVID-19. What was sequenced was peripheral blood. CDR3: CASSPGTGGMNTEAFF. The CDR3 DNA follows: TGTGCCAGTAGTCCCGGGACAGGGGGAATGAACACTGAAGCTTTCTTT. Full variable domain (missing parts from reference TRBV19 and TRBJ1-1): DGGITQSPKYLFRKEGQNVTLSCEQNLNHDAMYWYRQDPGQGLRLIYYSQIVNDFQKGDIAEGYSVSREKKESFPLTVTSAQKNPTAFYLCASSPGTGGMNTEAFFGQGTRLTVV.